This note documents a single T cell receptor (beta chain) sequence. The data originate from a study of technical replicates of blood from a few donors. With 4 bases clipped from V and 3 bases from J, the junction kept 6 bases outside the gene matches. Germline values: CDR1 SNHLY, CDR2 FYNNEI. The CDR3 spans 14 residues. Only in-frame clones appear in the TCRdb table, and some are missing; sequencing was by immunoSEQ multiplex PCR. In the table there are over 55,000 clones, around 97% of which are singletons. V is TRBV2 and J is TRBJ2-7; TRBD2 agrees at 7 bases. Sequencing used T cells isolated from PBMCs. This TCR came from a human donor in good health. The CDR3 spells CASSGGAGDYEQYF. The CDR3 DNA reads TGTGCCAGCAGTGGAGGTGCGGGAGACTACGAGCAGTACTTC. The variable domain in full, with the rest retrieved from reference TRBV2 and TRBJ2-7, is EPEVTQTPSHQVTQMGQEVILRCVPISNHLYFYWYRQILGQKVEFLVSFYNNEISEKSEIFDDQFSVERPDGSNFTLKIRSTKLEDSAMYFCASSGGAGDYEQYFGPGTRLTVT.